This T cell receptor beta chain is drawn from a study of shared clonotypes between healthy human individuals. Details on this clone: Its matching antigen is unknown.

Only in-frame clones appear in the TCRdb table, and some are missing; sequencing was by immunoSEQ multiplex PCR. The table has over a million clones, 75% to 80% seen once. Points from the study as a whole: Between several donors, naive CD4 clonotypes were shared at a level of about 5.3%. Naive subsets, compared against memory subsets, generally had larger estimated richness values.

Germline values: CDR1 SGHVS, CDR2 FQNEAQ. The CDR3 sequence is 15 residues long. V was pared by 4 bases and J by 8 bases, with 9 bases of the junction left unmatched. This sequence was found in a man younger than 35 in good health. Some clones in this sample may be carry-over from other donors' samples. Sequencing was carried out using memory CD4+ T cells from PBMCs. Subset in this sample: CD45RA-negative fraction. V gene TRBV7-8 combines with J gene TRBJ2-1; 9 bases agree with TRBD2. Written as DNA, the CDR3 is TGTGCCAGCAGCTCCGGGACTAGCCTTGTCGATGAGCAGTTCTTC. It specifies CASSSGTSLVDEQFF.